One sample yielded the 16 T cell receptor beta chains listed below, sequenced in a study of T cell changes during pregnancy in multiple sclerosis. Using immunoSEQ multiplex PCR, the repertoire was profiled, and TCRdb retains in-frame clones only, with some absent. The profile covers about 79,000 clones, with 75% to 95% appearing a single time and around 0.45% taken by the ten largest. This specimen was CD4+ T cells from peripheral blood mononuclear cells, taken in the second trimester of pregnancy. The receptors here all came from a female donor with multiple sclerosis, enrolled in a pregnancy study.

This chain connects TRBV5-1 to TRBJ1-3; D remains ambiguous. Germline CDR1 and CDR2: SGHRS and YFSETQ. V lost 0 bases and J 0 bases, leaving 4 bases between the germline ends. The CDR3 runs to 14 residues. The CDR3 spells CASSLGGSGNTIYF. The CDR3 DNA follows: TGCGCCAGCAGCTTGGGCGGCTCTGGAAACACCATATATTTT.

The V gene is TRBV11-2, the J gene TRBJ2-1; possible D gene TRBD1, 5 bases. V dropped 2 bases and J dropped 7 bases, with 12 bases sitting between them. The CDR3 runs to 14 residues. Germline CDR1 reads SGHAT; CDR2 reads FQNNGV. CDR3 amino acids: CASSLYPGLNEQFF. CDR3 nucleotide sequence: TGTGCCAGCAGCTTATACCCAGGGTTAAATGAGCAGTTCTTC.

The count of this clone is one. The J gene is TRBJ2-1, the V gene TRBV29-1, with 9 bases lining up with TRBD2. CDR3 size: 12 residues. Germline V gene sequence: CDR1 SQVTM, CDR2 ANQGSEA. With 7 bases clipped from V and 3 bases from J, the junction kept 1 base outside the gene matches. CDR3 sequence: CSGTSDYNEQFF. The CDR3 DNA follows: TGCAGCGGGACTAGCGACTACAATGAGCAGTTCTTC.

In the case of this clone: At one end, the junction sequence differs from germline, possibly due to a read error. The rearrangement joins TRBV7-9 to TRBJ2-3; a weak D match, TRBD1 (6 bases). Germline V gene data show CDR1 as SEHNR and CDR2 as FQNEAQ (reference sequence). The CDR3 spans 11 residues. CDR3: CASSSRDKLPF. DNA of the CDR3: TGTGCCAGCAGCTCCCGGGACAAACTCCCATTT.

The rearrangement uses TRBV2 and TRBJ1-1, with TRBD1 matching 8 bases. Germline values: CDR1 SNHLY, CDR2 FYNNEI. This CDR3 is built from 14 residues. V lost 4 bases and J lost 5; bases outside the gene matches: 6. The DNA of the CDR3 is TGTGCCAGCAGTGCAGGGGGCCGGACAACTGAAGCTTTCTTT. Its protein product is CASSAGGRTTEAFF.

This chain uses TRBV7-3 with TRBJ1-6, with 7 bases identical to TRBD1. The CDR3 loop spans 16 amino acids. J gave up 7 bases and V 2 bases, and 8 bases lay outside the gene matches. Germline V gene lookup returns CDR1 SGHTA and CDR2 FQGTGA. CDR3 bases: TGTGCCAGCAGCTTATGGGGGGCAGGGGGAAATTCACCCCTCCACTTT. It codes for CASSLWGAGGNSPLHF.

This chain uses TRBV5-6 with TRBJ1-1; D remains ambiguous. Germline V lookup: CDR1 SGHDT, CDR2 YYEEEE. Trimming shortened V by 0 bases and J by 1 base, and 10 bases separated the two germline ends. This CDR3 contains 15 residues. Here the CDR3 reads CASSLAGSGNTEAFF. CDR3 in DNA: TGTGCCAGCAGCTTGGCGGGAAGCGGGAACACTGAAGCTTTCTTT.

The chain links TRBV14 to TRBJ1-4; 7 positions match TRBD1. V gave up 0 bases and J gave up 7 bases; unmatched junction bases: 11. This CDR3 region has 17 residues. Germline V gives CDR1 SGHDN, CDR2 FVKESK. CDR3 residues: CASSQDRQGRRGEKLFF. As DNA, the CDR3 is TGTGCCAGCAGCCAAGATCGACAGGGTAGGAGGGGTGAAAAACTGTTTTTT.

This chain connects TRBV2 to TRBJ2-1; perhaps TRBD1 as D (6 bases). V lost 5 bases to trimming and J lost 4 bases, with 9 bases between them. The germline V gene has CDR1 SNHLY and CDR2 FYNNEI. CDR3 length equals 13 residues. The CDR3 region is CASSFGQYNEQFF. Here the CDR3 DNA reads TGTGCCAGCAGTTTCGGACAGTACAATGAGCAGTTCTTC.

The chain is built from TRBV7-2 and TRBJ2-7; 7 nucleotides match TRBD2. Germline loops: CDR1 SGHTA, CDR2 FQGNSA. The CDR3 has 16 amino acids. V lost 1 base to trimming and J lost 0 bases; unmatched junction nucleotides: 6. For the CDR3, the DNA is TGTGCCAGCAGCTTAGGCCTAGCGGTGAGCTCCTACGAGCAGTACTTC. Translated, it gives CASSLGLAVSSYEQYF.

V usage is TRBV14 and J usage is TRBJ2-3, with 7 bases identical to TRBD2. Germline V gives CDR1 SGHDN, CDR2 FVKESK. This CDR3 has 13 residues. V lost 4 bases and J lost 14; bases outside the gene matches: 12. The DNA for the CDR3 is TGTGCCAGCAGCCTTACTCGGACTAGACGTCGGTATTTT. Protein sequence: CASSLTRTRRRYF.

This clone has a single count. The chain is built from TRBV5-1 and TRBJ2-1, with 9 bases that match TRBD1. In germline, CDR1 is SGHRS, CDR2 YFSETQ. The CDR3 has 16 residues. After removal of 3 bases from V and 5 bases from J, the junction contained 9 bases not matched to a gene. CDR3: CASSSNAGQGHNEQFF. CDR3 sequence (DNA): TGCGCCAGCAGCTCCAACGCGGGACAGGGCCACAATGAGCAGTTCTTC.

The chain has TRBV18 and TRBJ2-5; D remains unclear. V lost 0 bases to trimming and J lost 5 bases, with 10 bases between them. The germline V gene encodes CDR1 KGHSH and CDR2 LQKENI. This CDR3 contains 14 residues. CDR3 sequence (DNA): TGTGCCAGCTCACCACCGAACGGTTGGGAGACCCAGTACTTC. Translated, it gives CASSPPNGWETQYF.

The sample holds a few counts of this clone. The J gene is TRBJ2-1, the V gene TRBV27, with D possibly matching TRBD2 (6 bases). The CDR3 has 16 amino acids. Trimming took 7 bases from V and 9 from J, leaving 25 bases between them. In germline, CDR1 is MNHEY, CDR2 SMNVEV (reference sequence). This CDR3 reads CASKGTGRKMRSEQFF. Written as DNA, the CDR3 is TGTGCCAGCAAGGGGACCGGGAGAAAAATGAGGAGTGAGCAGTTCTTC.

V gene TRBV4-2 combines with J gene TRBJ2-1, with a weak D call TRBD2 (7 bases). Germline CDR1 is LGHNA and CDR2 is YNFKEQ. The CDR3 is made up of 16 amino acids. The V gene lost 0 bases and the J gene lost 4 bases, with 13 bases spanning the gap. CDR3 residues: CASSQDPRGGYNEQFF. The CDR3 DNA is TGTGCCAGCAGCCAAGATCCGAGGGGGGGTTACAATGAGCAGTTCTTC.

This sequence joins TRBV19 and TRBJ2-4; a possible D gene is TRBD1 (5 bases). Germline CDR1 and CDR2: LNHDA and SQIVND (reference sequence). V dropped 6 bases and J dropped 9 bases, with 9 bases sitting between them. CDR3 length equals 11 residues. The CDR3 sequence: CASRGVTIQYF. DNA for the CDR3: TGTGCCAGTAGAGGGGTTACCATTCAGTACTTC.